The clone carrying this T cell receptor (beta chain) has ten or more counts. Antigen specificity is unknown. Researchers prepared the TCRbeta library using unique molecular identifiers, the study reports. TCRdb re-analysed the PCR reads in MiXCR, keeping a single row per CDR3 protein. Here the sample spans 60,000 to 85,000 distinct CDR3 sequences, 15% to 20% being singletons. The CDR3 is 14 amino acids. The trim removed 5 bases at V and 3 bases at J, leaving 7 bases unmatched. In germline, CDR1 is DFQATT, CDR2 SNEGSKA (reference sequence). This sample is drawn from a study of T-cell reconstitution after alpha-beta-depleted transplantation in children. Study-level findings and limits: Reportedly, only several hundred clones from non-depleted graft cells drove alpha-beta T-cell counts at about two months. Newly made T cells mostly supplied T-cell counts and diversity one year after transplant.

This TCR was recovered from a male patient between 2 and 10 years old who had a stem cell transplant for acute lymphoblastic leukemia, so the T cells may come from the graft donor. The sequences come from PBMCs, mostly from graft donor cells, collected 360 days after TCRalphabeta/CD19-depleted stem cell transplant. The rearrangement links TRBV20-1 to TRBJ1-1; TRBD1 matches 9 bases. CDR3 residues: CSALTGGGDTEAFF. The CDR3 nucleotides read TGCAGTGCTCTAACAGGGGGCGGTGACACTGAAGCTTTCTTT.